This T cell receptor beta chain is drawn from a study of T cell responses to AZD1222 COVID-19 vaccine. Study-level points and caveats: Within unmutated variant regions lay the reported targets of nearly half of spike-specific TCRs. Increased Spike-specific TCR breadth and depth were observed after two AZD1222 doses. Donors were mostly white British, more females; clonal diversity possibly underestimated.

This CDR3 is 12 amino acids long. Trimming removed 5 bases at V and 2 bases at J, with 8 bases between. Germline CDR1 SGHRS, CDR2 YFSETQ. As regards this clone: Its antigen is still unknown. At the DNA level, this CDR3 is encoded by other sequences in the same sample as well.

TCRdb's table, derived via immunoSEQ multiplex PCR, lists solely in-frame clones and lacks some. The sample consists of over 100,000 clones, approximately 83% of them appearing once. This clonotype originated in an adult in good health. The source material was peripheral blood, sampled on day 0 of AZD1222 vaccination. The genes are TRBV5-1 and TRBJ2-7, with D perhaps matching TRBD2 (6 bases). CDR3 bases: TGCGCCAGCAGGGAGGGCGCCTACGAGCAGTACTTC. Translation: CASREGAYEQYF.